This TCR beta chain is drawn from a study of T-cell memory formation after mild COVID-19 (dated by TCRdb to the early 2020s). About the study as a whole: TCR sequence clusters from the two donors were largely donor specific. In two donors, T-cell clones that expanded and contracted after mild COVID-19 were followed by sequencing TCRalpha and TCRbeta repertoires longitudinally. The cohort comprised two young, previously healthy adult volunteers, one female and one male.

The sample holds many counts of this clonotype. Its antigen remains unidentified. No base-level quality is on record; no much larger clone is a single base apart. The listed sequencing device is Illumina NovaSeq 6000. TCRalpha and TCRbeta cDNA libraries were constructed by 5'RACE with constant-segment primers, with sample barcodes and unique molecular identifiers being introduced. Trizol reagent was used to extract RNA from every sample. The libraries were amplified in two PCR steps, and the second step added a second sample barcode and Illumina TruSeq adapters. Sequencing of the libraries was done on an Illumina NovaSeq, producing 2 x 150 bp paired-end reads. In the original analysis: Demultiplexing of reads and collapsing into UMI-guided consensus sequences were performed with migec v1.2.7. With mixcr v2.1.11, UMI consensuses were aligned to TRA and TRB V and J templates and assembled into clonotypes. Clonotypes were classified as expanded or contracted when called significant by both edgeR and NoisET, with noise models trained on biological replicates. For edgeR calls, the cutoffs were a false discovery rate-adjusted p below 0.01 and a log2 fold-change threshold of 1. As an exploratory analysis of dynamics, PCA with hierarchical clustering was applied to max-normalized trajectories of the 1000 most abundant clonotypes. The CD4 or CD8 phenotype of responding clones was assigned using the separately sequenced CD4+ and CD8+ repertoires. TCRdb reprocessing: public reads trimmed at Q25 with fastp, clones called with MiXCR, in-frame beta chains kept. When rows share a CDR3 protein, they turn into one entry using the most common DNA and genes. None of the V and J calls come from the authors' own analysis; TCRdb made them. A total of fewer than 15,000 distinct CDR3 sequences appear in this sample, about 22% of them only once. Approximately 60% of the sample goes to the ten largest clones.

Ficoll-Paque density gradient centrifugation was the method used to isolate PBMCs. Beyond this particular receptor, the publication reports: SARS-CoV-2 specificity of the second-wave clones peaking on day 37 was not confirmed. Clones that contracted from day 15 to 85 showed balanced CD4/CD8 phenotypes, whereas a second wave of clones that expanded from day 15 to 37 leaned towards CD4+. The study included only a couple of mild cases, and larger cohorts that include severe cases with pre-infection samples were judged to be necessary. Contracting CD4+ clones appeared mostly in the CM and EM memory subsets, whereas CD8+ clones were enriched in EMRA. Some responding clones were found in pre-infection memory, which suggests that pre-existing cross-reactive memory T cells took part in the SARS-CoV-2 response.

This receptor was taken from a man younger than 35 who had mild COVID-19 (a few samples of this study predate the infection). The sample titles of this study are shuffled in the database, so cell type and time point are left out; the donor was told from shared clones. Source material: PBMCs or a T cell subset sorted from them (not recorded which).

In nucleotides, the sequence is TGCAGCGTTGGTGGGACAGGGAACCACGAGCAGTACTTC. This sequence encodes CSVGGTGNHEQYF. The rearranged segments are TRBV29-1 and TRBJ2-7; TRBD1 agrees with 9 junctional bases. From the cysteine up to the phenylalanine, the CDR3 has a length of 13 residues. Just the 39-base CDR3 DNA is kept, in frame starting at base 1. The germline V and J ends show losses of 4 bases and 5 bases respectively, and no gene match explains 6 bases of the junction. As encoded in the germline V gene, CDR1 is SQVTM while CDR2 is ANQGSEA.